This T cell receptor beta chain is drawn from a study of blood T cell repertoires in COVID-19. Study summary: Sources were T cells, B-cell-depleted T cells, or PBMCs; the material itself was cDNA or gDNA.

Here immunoSEQ multiplex PCR was the method, and the copy in TCRdb shows in-frame clones only, minus some. Of under 200,000 clones listed, over 70% were seen once; the top ten hold 3.6%. Trimming removed 5 bases at V and 1 base at J, with 15 bases between. The V gene's germline CDR1 is PRHDT and CDR2 FYEKMQ (reference sequence). The length of the CDR3 is 15 residues. Sequencing input: PBMCs or T cells enriched from blood (not recorded which). The V gene is TRBV13, the J gene TRBJ2-7; the D gene is possibly TRBD1 (6 bases). This clonotype was sampled from a woman between 50 and 59 years old in a cohort exposed to, infected with or recovered from COVID-19 (not recorded which). The CDR3 nucleotides read TGTGCCAGCAGCCCCAGGGGCGCCCTTTCCTACGAGCAGTACTTC. Translating it yields CASSPRGALSYEQYF.